This paragraph covers one T cell receptor (beta chain) sequence. The antigen remains unidentified. This sample was taken from a study of T cells in Graves' hyperthyroidism and ophthalmopathy. Used for diagnoses were clinical symptoms, serum thyroxine and TRAb, thyroid ultrasound and orbital computed tomography. V was shortened by 4 bases and J by 4 bases, with 14 bases between the two germline ends. CDR1 is ENHRY, CDR2 SYGVKD, per germline. This CDR3 region has 14 residues. Template material for amplifying TCR beta CDR3 regions consisted of RNA transcripts. The HTBI primer set was used in a first-round RT-PCR of the TCR CDR3. A single record per CDR3 protein comes from TCRdb applying MiXCR to the multiplex PCR reads. The sample lists more than 500,000 distinct CDR3 sequences, about 43% occurring once. Whole-study findings and limits: The model foresaw ophthalmopathy a median roughly 6.3 months prior to onset. A model of 13 V-J features distinguished ophthalmopathy from stable hyperthyroidism.

Input material: peripheral blood or thyroid tissue (not recorded which). The sequence came from an adult woman with Graves' disease, either hyperthyroidism or ophthalmopathy (not recorded which). The V call is TRBV10-3, the J call TRBJ2-7; D tentatively fits TRBD1 or TRBD2 (5 bases each). CDR3 bases: TGTGCCATCAGTGCTTTGAGGGGCGGGTACGAGCAGTACTTC. It specifies CAISALRGGYEQYF.